The 20 T cell receptor beta chains in this list originate from one sample, sequenced in a study of blood T cell repertoires in COVID-19. The repertoire was sequenced with immunoSEQ multiplex PCR; TCRdb's copy has only in-frame clones and lacks some. The table lists more than 150,000 clones, approximately 91% of them singletons. Material for sequencing was peripheral blood. The source is a man aged 65 to 85 with active or convalescent COVID-19.

This sequence joins TRBV27 and TRBJ1-2; D is uncertain. This CDR3 spans 13 amino acids. CDR1 and CDR2 (germline): MNHEY, SMNVEV (reference sequence). The V and J ends lost 6 bases and 4 bases respectively, with 12 bases between them. DNA of the CDR3: TGTGCCAGCAGGACACCCGATGCCTATGGCTACACCTTC. Translation gives CASRTPDAYGYTF.

This chain joins TRBV3-1 (or the pseudogene TRBV3-2) and TRBJ2-1, with unresolved D. This CDR3 comprises 11 residues. V shed 3 bases and J shed 12 bases, with 9 bases lying between them. Germline CDR1 is LGHDT and CDR2 is YNNKEL (reference sequence). Here the CDR3 DNA reads TGTGCCAGCAGCCAGGGCCATAGGCAGTTCTTC. Amino acids: CASSQGHRQFF.

The chain couples TRBV28 to TRBJ2-7; possible D gene TRBD2, 5 bases. The CDR3 spans 10 residues. Per the germline V gene, CDR1 is MDHEN and CDR2 is SYDVKM. With 8 bases removed from V and 3 bases from J, the gap between germline ends came to 5 bases. The CDR3 sequence: CASAGYEQYF. Written as DNA, the CDR3 is TGTGCCAGCGCGGGCTACGAGCAGTACTTC.

The chain combines TRBV18 with TRBJ2-2; D not certain. V was shortened by 3 bases and J by 2 bases, with 7 bases between the two germline ends. The CDR3 covers 14 residues. The germline CDR1 and CDR2 sequences are KGHSH and LQKENI. This chain's CDR3 is CASSPFKNTGELFF. In nucleotides, the CDR3 is TGTGCCAGCTCACCCTTTAAAAACACCGGGGAGCTGTTTTTT.

CDR3 in DNA: TGTGCCAGCAGTAATAGGCGGGGACCTTACGAGCAGTACTTC. It specifies CASSNRRGPYEQYF. The gene calls are TRBV6-2 or TRBV6-3 and TRBJ2-7; D perhaps matches TRBD2 (6 bases). The CDR3 extends over 14 amino acids. Trimming pared 5 bases from V and 4 bases from J, leaving 15 bases between. The V gene's germline CDR1 is MNHEY and CDR2 SVGEGT.

This chain connects TRBV11-2 to TRBJ1-3, with 8 bases identical to TRBD1. Trimming took 5 bases from V and 4 from J; bases not matched to a gene: 4. This CDR3 has 14 residues. Germline V lookup: CDR1 SGHAT, CDR2 FQNNGV. Here the CDR3 DNA reads TGTGCCAGCAGCCAGGACAGGGAGGGAAACACCATATATTTT. It encodes CASSQDREGNTIYF.

This chain connects TRBV6-2 or TRBV6-3 to TRBJ2-7; TRBD2 matches at 11 bases. There are 14 residues in the CDR3. Germline CDR1 reads MNHEY; CDR2 reads SVGEGT. With 6 bases clipped from V and 6 bases from J, the junction kept 7 bases outside the gene matches. Here the CDR3 DNA reads TGTGCCAGCAGCCAAGGACTAGCGGGCGCCGAGCAGTACTTC. This codes for CASSQGLAGAEQYF.

The chain combines TRBV29-1 with TRBJ2-6; D is undetermined. V was shortened by 4 bases and J by 0 bases, with 4 bases between the two germline ends. Germline CDR1 reads SQVTM; CDR2 reads ANQGSEA. CDR3 length equals 13 residues. CDR3 nucleotide sequence: TGCAGCGTTGCCCGCTCTGGGGCCAACGTCCTGACTTTC. Translated, it gives CSVARSGANVLTF.

V is TRBV1 and J is TRBJ2-1; the listed D gene, TRBD2, was not tested against the DNA. TRBV1 is a listed pseudogene. The CDR3 runs 13 residues. Here the CDR3 reads CTSSQKCREEQFF. The CDR3, as DNA: TGCACCAGCAGCCAGAAATGCCGTGAGGAGCAGTTCTTC.

This clone showed up just once. The chain employs TRBV3-1 (or the pseudogene TRBV3-2) and TRBJ1-1, with 7 bases aligning to TRBD1. In germline, CDR1 is LGHDT, CDR2 YNNKEL (reference sequence). The CDR3 runs to 14 residues. The V and J ends lost 4 bases and 4 bases, in that order; junction bases with no gene match: 6. Here the CDR3 reads CASSPNRGFTEAFF. The CDR3 DNA is TGTGCCAGCAGCCCAAACAGGGGCTTCACTGAAGCTTTCTTT.

V and J are TRBV11-2 and TRBJ1-3; 8 bases line up with TRBD1. This CDR3 comprises 14 residues. With 1 base clipped from V and 7 bases from J, the junction kept 3 bases outside the gene matches. Germline values: CDR1 SGHAT, CDR2 FQNNGV. This CDR3 reads CASSLAQGANTIYF. The CDR3 DNA is TGTGCCAGCAGCTTAGCGCAGGGGGCGAACACCATATATTTT.

This clone has a handful of counts. The chain couples TRBV7-9 to TRBJ2-3; possible D gene TRBD2, 5 bases. CDR1 is SEHNR, CDR2 FQNEAQ, per germline (reference sequence). V was trimmed by 2 bases and J by 2 bases, leaving 14 bases between them. This CDR3 contains 16 residues. CDR3 DNA: TGTGCCAGCAGCTTACCTGACTACAGCTACACAGATACGCAGTATTTT. This gives the protein CASSLPDYSYTDTQYF.

The rearrangement joins TRBV28 to TRBJ1-5, with unresolved D. The CDR3 has 12 amino acids. CDR1 and CDR2 from the germline V gene are MDHEN and SYDVKM. Deletions cut 4 bases from V and 4 bases from J, with 5 bases between. CDR3 in DNA: TGTGCCAGCAGTTCGGGTAATCAGCCCCAGCATTTT. Translating it yields CASSSGNQPQHF.

The chain is built from TRBV3-1 (or the pseudogene TRBV3-2) and TRBJ1-2; no firm D call. Germline CDR1 is LGHDT and CDR2 is YNNKEL (reference sequence). The CDR3 length is 14 residues. Trimming shortened V by 0 bases and J by 2 bases, and 7 bases separated the two germline ends. Here the CDR3 DNA reads TGTGCCAGCAGCCAAGAGGGCGGGAACTATGGCTACACCTTC. This sequence encodes CASSQEGGNYGYTF.

To note about this clone: Other DNA variants within this sample encode the same CDR3. This rearrangement joins TRBV18 to TRBJ1-5; D gene uncertain. The CDR3 totals 13 residues. V was pared by 2 bases and J by 6 bases, with 8 bases between. Germline CDR1 and CDR2: KGHSH and LQKENI. The CDR3 nucleotides read TGTGCCAGCTCACCAGGAGGAGGTCAGCCCCAGCATTTT. Its translation: CASSPGGGQPQHF.

The CDR3 DNA is TGTGCCAGCAGCTTCAGGGGCCAAAACTGGGGTATTCAGTACTTC. It codes for CASSFRGQNWGIQYF. This rearrangement joins TRBV7-2 to TRBJ2-4, with D perhaps TRBD1 (6 bases). There are 15 residues in the CDR3. V lost 3 bases to trimming and J lost 10 bases, with 19 bases between them. Germline loops: CDR1 SGHTA, CDR2 FQGNSA.

This chain joins TRBV6-1 and TRBJ2-7; 9 bases are a match to TRBD1. V lost 1 base and J lost 2; bases outside the gene matches: 3. The CDR3 runs 15 residues. CDR1 is MNHNS, CDR2 SASEGT, per germline. The DNA of the CDR3 is TGTGCCAGCAGTGAAGGGACAGGGGTAACCTACGAGCAGTACTTC. As protein: CASSEGTGVTYEQYF.

The gene calls are TRBV7-8 and TRBJ1-2; a possible D gene is TRBD1 (6 bases). The CDR3 sequence is 14 residues long. V lost 4 bases, J lost 6 bases, and 15 bases lay in between. Germline V CDR1 and CDR2: SGHVS, FQNEAQ. CDR3 in DNA: TGTGCCAGCAGCTCCCCGGGCAGGGGCGATGGCTACACCTTC. This codes for CASSSPGRGDGYTF. Filled out from reference TRBV7-8 and TRBJ1-2, the complete variable domain reads GAGVSQSPRYKVAKRGQDVALRCDPISGHVSLFWYQQALGQGPEFLTYFQNEAQLDKSGLPSDRFFAERPEGSVSTLKIQRTQQEDSAVYLCASSSPGRGDGYTFGSGTRLTVV.

This chain uses TRBV4-3 with TRBJ1-2; maybe TRBD1 (6 bases). The length of the CDR3 is 14 residues. Germline CDR1 is LGHNA and CDR2 is YSLEER. Trimming took off 3 bases at V and 8 bases at J, with 16 bases between the two ends. The DNA of the CDR3 is TGCGCCAGCAGCCAGGAAACAGGGCTTGGGGGCTACACCTTC. Protein: CASSQETGLGGYTF.

V usage is TRBV18 and J usage is TRBJ1-2, with no clear D. V was pared by 0 bases and J by 5 bases, with 10 bases between. Germline CDR1 and CDR2: KGHSH and LQKENI. The CDR3 contains 14 residues. CDR3 nucleotides: TGTGCCAGCTCACCACCGGGGAGATCATATGGCTACACCTTC. Protein product: CASSPPGRSYGYTF. The full variable domain, its missing parts supplied by reference TRBV18 and TRBJ1-2, is NAGVMQNPRHLVRRRGQEARLRCSPMKGHSHVYWYRQLPEEGLKFMVYLQKENIIDESGMPKERFSAEFPKEGPSILRIQQVVRGDSAAYFCASSPPGRSYGYTFGSGTRLTVV.